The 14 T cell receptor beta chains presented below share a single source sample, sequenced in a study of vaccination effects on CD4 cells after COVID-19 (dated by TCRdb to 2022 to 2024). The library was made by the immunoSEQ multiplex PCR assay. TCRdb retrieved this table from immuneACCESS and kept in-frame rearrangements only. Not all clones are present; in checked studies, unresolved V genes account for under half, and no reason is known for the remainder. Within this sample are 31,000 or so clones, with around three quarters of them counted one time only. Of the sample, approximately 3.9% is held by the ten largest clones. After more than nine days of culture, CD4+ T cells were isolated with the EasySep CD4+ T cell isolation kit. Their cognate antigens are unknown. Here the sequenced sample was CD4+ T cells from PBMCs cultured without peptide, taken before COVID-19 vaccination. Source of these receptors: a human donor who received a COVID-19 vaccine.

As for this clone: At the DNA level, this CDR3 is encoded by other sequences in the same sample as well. The CDR3 DNA is TGTGCCAGCAGTTTGGCGGGACAGGGGTCCGGGGAGCTGTTTTTT. Amino acid sequence: CASSLAGQGSGELFF. The rearrangement joins TRBV28 to TRBJ2-2, with 10 bases that match TRBD1. The CDR3 is 15 amino acids. The germline V gene has CDR1 MDHEN and CDR2 SYDVKM. V shed 3 bases, J shed 6 bases, and the junction held 4 bases outside the gene matches. Based on the CDR3 plus reference TRBV28 and TRBJ2-2, the full variable domain is DVKVTQSSRYLVKRTGEKVFLECVQDMDHENMFWYRQDPGLGLRLIYFSYDVKMKEKGDIPEGYSVSREKKERFSLILESASTNQTSMYLCASSLAGQGSGELFFGEGSRLTVL.

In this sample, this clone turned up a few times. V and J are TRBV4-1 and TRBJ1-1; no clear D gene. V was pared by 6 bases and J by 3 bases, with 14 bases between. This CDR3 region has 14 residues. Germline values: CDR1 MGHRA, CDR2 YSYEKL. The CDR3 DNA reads TGCGCCAGCAGGGGTCCCCTACGGGACACTGAAGCTTTCTTT. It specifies CASRGPLRDTEAFF.

The CDR3 DNA is TGTGCCAGCAGCTTAGTGGCGCGGGGGGGCGGCATGGACTACAATGAGCAGTTCTTC. The encoded protein is CASSLVARGGGMDYNEQFF. The J gene is TRBJ2-1, the V gene TRBV11-2, with 9 bases fitting TRBD2. The CDR3 consists of 19 residues. CDR1 SGHAT and CDR2 FQNNGV come from the germline V gene. V lost 1 base and J lost 3; bases outside the gene matches: 13.

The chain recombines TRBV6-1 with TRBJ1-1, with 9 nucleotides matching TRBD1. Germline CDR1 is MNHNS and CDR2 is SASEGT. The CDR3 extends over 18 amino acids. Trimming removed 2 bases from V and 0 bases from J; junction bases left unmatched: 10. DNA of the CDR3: TGTGCCAGCAGTGAATTTACGGGACAGGGTAGCATGAACACTGAAGCTTTCTTT. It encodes CASSEFTGQGSMNTEAFF.

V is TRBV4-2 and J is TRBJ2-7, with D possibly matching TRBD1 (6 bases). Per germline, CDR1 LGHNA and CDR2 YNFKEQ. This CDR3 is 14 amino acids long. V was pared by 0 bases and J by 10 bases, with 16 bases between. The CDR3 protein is CASSQDKGQRLQYF. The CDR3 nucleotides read TGTGCCAGCAGCCAAGATAAGGGACAAAGGTTACAGTACTTC.

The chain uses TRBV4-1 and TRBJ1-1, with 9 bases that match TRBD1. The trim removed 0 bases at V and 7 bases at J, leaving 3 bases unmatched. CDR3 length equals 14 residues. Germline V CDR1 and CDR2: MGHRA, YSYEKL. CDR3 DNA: TGCGCCAGCAGCCAAGAGGGACAGGGCCTTGAAGCTTTCTTT. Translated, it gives CASSQEGQGLEAFF.

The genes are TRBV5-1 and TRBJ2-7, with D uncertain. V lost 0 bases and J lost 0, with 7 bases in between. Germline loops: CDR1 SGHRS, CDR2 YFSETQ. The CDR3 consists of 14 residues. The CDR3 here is CASSLEPDSYEQYF. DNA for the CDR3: TGCGCCAGCAGCTTGGAGCCAGACTCCTACGAGCAGTACTTC.

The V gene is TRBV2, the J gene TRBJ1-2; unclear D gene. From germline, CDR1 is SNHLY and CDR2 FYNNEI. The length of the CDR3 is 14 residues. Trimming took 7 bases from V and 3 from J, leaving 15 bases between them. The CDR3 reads CASTPEGSYYGYTF. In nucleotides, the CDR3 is TGTGCCAGCACCCCCGAAGGAAGCTACTATGGCTACACCTTC.

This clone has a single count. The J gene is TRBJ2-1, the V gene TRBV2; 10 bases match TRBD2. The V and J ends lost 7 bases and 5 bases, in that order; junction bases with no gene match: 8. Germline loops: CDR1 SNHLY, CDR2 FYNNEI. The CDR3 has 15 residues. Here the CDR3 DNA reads TGTGCCAGCACGCGGGGGCTAGCGGGAGACAATGAGCAGTTCTTC. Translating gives CASTRGLAGDNEQFF.

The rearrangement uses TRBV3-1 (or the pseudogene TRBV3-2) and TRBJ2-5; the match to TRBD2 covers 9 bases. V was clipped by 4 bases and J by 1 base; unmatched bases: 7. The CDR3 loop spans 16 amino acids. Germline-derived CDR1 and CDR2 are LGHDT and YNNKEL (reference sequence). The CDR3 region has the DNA TGTGCCAGCAGCCCCCTCGGGCGGGAGGGCCAAGAGACCCAGTACTTC. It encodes CASSPLGREGQETQYF.

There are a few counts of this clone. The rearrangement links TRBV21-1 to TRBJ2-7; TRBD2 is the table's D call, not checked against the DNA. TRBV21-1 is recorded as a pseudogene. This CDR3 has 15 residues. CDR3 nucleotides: TGTGCCAGCAGTAGGCTAGCGGGGATATCTGGCGAGCAGTACTTC. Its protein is CASSRLAGISGEQYF.

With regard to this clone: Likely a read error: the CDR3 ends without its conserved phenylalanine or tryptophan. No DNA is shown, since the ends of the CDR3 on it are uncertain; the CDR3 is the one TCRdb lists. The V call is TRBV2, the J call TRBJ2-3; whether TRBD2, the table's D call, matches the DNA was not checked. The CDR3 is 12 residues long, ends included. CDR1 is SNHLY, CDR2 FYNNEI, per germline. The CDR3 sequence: CASGTGLAGSMG.

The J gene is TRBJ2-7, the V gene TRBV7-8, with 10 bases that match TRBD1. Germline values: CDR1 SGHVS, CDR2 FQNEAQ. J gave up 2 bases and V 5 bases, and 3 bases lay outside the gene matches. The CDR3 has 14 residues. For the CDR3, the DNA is TGTGCCAGCAGCACAGGACAGGGGGCCTACGAGCAGTACTTC. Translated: CASSTGQGAYEQYF.

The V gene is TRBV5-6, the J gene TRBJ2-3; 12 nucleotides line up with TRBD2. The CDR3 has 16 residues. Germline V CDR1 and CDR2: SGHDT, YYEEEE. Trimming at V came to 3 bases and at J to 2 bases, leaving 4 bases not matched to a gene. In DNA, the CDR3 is TGTGCCAGCAGCTCGGGGACTAGCGGGTACACAGATACGCAGTATTTT. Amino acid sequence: CASSSGTSGYTDTQYF.